Listed here are 28 T cell receptor beta chains from one sample, sequenced in a study of blood T cells in healthy people across ages. With a J-beta primer mix and a sample-barcoded 5' primer, a second PCR ran 7 to 11 cycles. One entry per CDR3 protein results from TCRdb running MiXCR on the 5' RACE reads. The sample yields fewer than 1.5 million distinct CDR3 sequences, around two fifths seen once. Sample: blood. These receptors were obtained from a woman aged 18-29 years in good health.

This clonotype was counted between two and nine times. V and J are TRBV7-9 and TRBJ2-5; maybe TRBD2 (5 bases). Germline V gene sequence: CDR1 SEHNR, CDR2 FQNEAQ (reference sequence). V was shortened by 3 bases and J by 11 bases, with 22 bases between the two germline ends. The CDR3 length is 15 residues. The CDR3, as DNA: TGTGCCAGCAGCTTCGGGGTCCTTTCCACGGAAGAGCAGTACTTC. Protein sequence: CASSFGVLSTEEQYF.

This clonotype was picked up one time. The J gene is TRBJ2-1, the V gene TRBV28; TRBD1 matches 7 bases. This CDR3 is built from 14 residues. Trimming at V came to 6 bases and at J to 13 bases, leaving 15 bases not matched to a gene. CDR1 is MDHEN and CDR2 is SYDVKM in the germline V gene. The CDR3 loop reads CASSVGGREETQFF. The CDR3 nucleotides are TGTGCCAGCAGCGTAGGGGGCAGGGAAGAGACCCAGTTCTTC. The complete variable domain, with remaining parts taken from reference TRBV28 and TRBJ2-1, reads DVKVTQSSRYLVKRTGEKVFLECVQDMDHENMFWYRQDPGLGLRLIYFSYDVKMKEKGDIPEGYSVSREKKERFSLILESASTNQTSMYLCASSVGGREETQFFGPGTRLTVL.

CDR3 residues: CSVAQGSYGYTF. CDR3 in DNA: TGCAGCGTTGCACAGGGTTCCTATGGCTACACCTTC. The genes are TRBV29-1 and TRBJ1-2, with D perhaps TRBD1 (6 bases). Deletions cut 4 bases from V and 4 bases from J, with 10 bases between. CDR1 SQVTM and CDR2 ANQGSEA come from the germline V gene. The CDR3 has 12 amino acids.

The chain has TRBV20-1 and TRBJ2-1; TRBD1 is a possible D gene (6 bases). Germline V gene data show CDR1 as DFQATT and CDR2 as SNEGSKA (reference sequence). The CDR3 runs 11 residues. The V end was cut by 4 bases, the J end by 10 bases, with 11 bases between. The CDR3 sequence: CSAIRGGEQFF. In DNA, the CDR3 is TGCAGTGCTATCCGTGGGGGCGAGCAGTTCTTC.

This chain joins TRBV10-3 and TRBJ2-1, with 7 bases lining up with TRBD2. Germline V lookup: CDR1 ENHRY, CDR2 SYGVKD. The J segment lost 4 bases and the V segment lost 3 bases, leaving 9 bases of the junction unmatched. The CDR3 is 16 amino acids. Here the CDR3 reads CAISDPSGDYYNEQFF. The CDR3 nucleotides are TGTGCCATCAGTGATCCAAGCGGGGACTATTACAATGAGCAGTTCTTC.

The V and J genes are TRBV10-3 and TRBJ2-3; the match to TRBD2 covers 11 bases. Per the germline V gene, CDR1 is ENHRY and CDR2 is SYGVKD. V dropped 6 bases and J dropped 4; count of bases not matched to a gene: 6. CDR3 length: 15 residues. For the CDR3, the DNA is TGTGCCATCAGCCGGACTAGCGGGTCGGCAGATACGCAGTATTTT. Translated, it gives CAISRTSGSADTQYF.

The chain combines TRBV20-1 with TRBJ2-2; tentatively, D is TRBD1 or TRBD2 (6 bases each). Germline values: CDR1 DFQATT, CDR2 SNEGSKA (reference sequence). The CDR3 length is 16 residues. Trimming cost V 3 bases and J 0 bases, with 14 bases left between them. Here the CDR3 DNA reads TGCAGTGCTAGCGGGGGCCATACCGCGAACACCGGGGAGCTGTTTTTT. Amino acids: CSASGGHTANTGELFF.

The chain is built from TRBV20-1 and TRBJ2-1; no clear D. This CDR3 comprises 13 residues. The V gene's germline CDR1 is DFQATT and CDR2 SNEGSKA (reference sequence). V dropped 5 bases and J dropped 2 bases, with 10 bases sitting between them. This chain's CDR3 is CSAPWRAYNEQFF. CDR3 coding DNA: TGCAGTGCTCCCTGGAGAGCCTACAATGAGCAGTTCTTC.

There are a few counts of this clonotype. This rearrangement joins TRBV5-1 to TRBJ2-3, with 9 nucleotides matching TRBD2. The CDR3 runs to 15 residues. After removal of 4 bases from V and 2 bases from J, the junction contained 5 bases not matched to a gene. Germline CDR1 SGHRS, CDR2 YFSETQ. The CDR3 spells CASSRIAGDTDTQYF. CDR3 in DNA: TGCGCCAGCAGCCGAATAGCGGGGGACACAGATACGCAGTATTTT.

This clonotype occurred a few times. The J gene is TRBJ1-2, the V gene TRBV10-3, with 8 bases fitting TRBD1. This CDR3 has 14 residues. Trimming took 6 bases from V and 4 from J; bases not matched to a gene: 7. Germline CDR1 reads ENHRY; CDR2 reads SYGVKD. The CDR3 sequence is CAISLDREIYGYTF. CDR3 bases: TGTGCCATCAGCCTGGACAGGGAGATCTATGGCTACACCTTC.

V is TRBV7-9 and J is TRBJ1-1; D possibly corresponds to TRBD1 (5 bases). Germline CDR1 reads SEHNR; CDR2 reads FQNEAQ (reference sequence). Trimming took 1 base from V and 11 from J, leaving 11 bases between them. The CDR3 covers 12 residues. This chain's CDR3 is CASSLDHGGAFF. The CDR3 DNA sequence: TGTGCCAGCAGCTTAGATCACGGGGGGGCTTTCTTT. The full variable domain, in which reference TRBV7-9 and TRBJ1-1 provide the parts outside the CDR3, is DTGVSQNPRHKITKRGQNVTFRCDPISEHNRLYWYRQTLGQGPEFLTYFQNEAQLEKSRLLSDRFSAERPKGSFSTLEIQRTEQGDSAMYLCASSLDHGGAFFGQGTRLTVV.

V usage is TRBV19 and J usage is TRBJ2-1; 8 bases fit TRBD2. The germline V gene encodes CDR1 LNHDA and CDR2 SQIVND (reference sequence). The V and J ends lost 4 bases and 8 bases, in that order; junction bases with no gene match: 13. The CDR3 has 16 residues. In DNA form, the CDR3 reads TGTGCCAGTAGTAACCCTCCGGGGGGGGCCAGCTATGAGCAGTTCTTC. It translates to CASSNPPGGASYEQFF.

This chain connects TRBV20-1 to TRBJ1-3, with a tentative D call TRBD1 (5 bases). V was shortened by 8 bases and J by 3 bases, with 11 bases between the two germline ends. From germline, CDR1 is DFQATT and CDR2 SNEGSKA (reference sequence). The CDR3 length is 12 residues. CDR3 DNA: TGCAGTCTAGCAGGGTTTGGAAACACCATATATTTT. This codes for CSLAGFGNTIYF.

V gene TRBV5-1 combines with J gene TRBJ2-1; 7 positions match TRBD1. The J call may be mistaken, given a closer DNA end match to TRBJ2-7. Germline V gene data show CDR1 as SGHRS and CDR2 as YFSETQ. CDR3 length: 15 amino acids. Here the CDR3 DNA reads TGCGCCAGCAGCTGGGCGGACAGGCCCTACAATGAGCAGTACTTC. This translates into CASSWADRPYNEQYF.

CDR3 nucleotides: TGTGCCAGCAGCTGGGGACAGGCCTACAATGAGCAGTTCTTC. Encoded protein: CASSWGQAYNEQFF. This rearrangement joins TRBV11-2 to TRBJ2-1; 8 bases line up with TRBD1. From germline, CDR1 is SGHAT and CDR2 FQNNGV. This CDR3 region has 14 residues. V shed 4 bases, J shed 2 bases, and the junction held 1 base outside the gene matches.

This clonotype was detected only a few times. V usage is TRBV15 and J usage is TRBJ1-5; TRBD1 matches 7 bases. CDR1 is LNHNV and CDR2 is YYDKDF in the germline V gene (reference sequence). The CDR3 is 18 amino acids. Unmatched junction bases numbered 14, after V lost 2 bases and J lost 4 bases. The chain's CDR3 is CATSRYRQGPLINQPQHF. DNA of the CDR3: TGTGCCACCAGCAGATACCGACAGGGCCCTCTAATAAATCAGCCCCAGCATTTT.

The CDR3 reads CASSPRQIGSEKLFF. Here the CDR3 DNA reads TGTGCCAGCAGCCCGCGACAGATAGGGAGTGAAAAACTGTTTTTT. This rearrangement joins TRBV9 to TRBJ1-4; weak D call: TRBD1 (5 bases). V lost 4 bases, J lost 7 bases, and 17 bases lay in between. Per germline, CDR1 SGDLS and CDR2 YYNGEE. The CDR3 consists of 15 residues.

The CDR3 reads CASSSWITGQGVYGYTF. The CDR3 DNA reads as TGTGCCAGCAGCTCCTGGATAACCGGACAGGGGGTCTATGGCTACACCTTC. The V and J genes are TRBV6-2 or TRBV6-3 and TRBJ1-2; TRBD1 aligns across 10 bases. The CDR3 covers 17 residues. The J segment lost 4 bases and the V segment lost 6 bases, leaving 14 bases of the junction unmatched. The germline gives CDR1 MNHEY, CDR2 SVGEGT.

V and J are TRBV5-1 and TRBJ2-1, with TRBD2 as a possible D gene (6 bases). From germline, CDR1 is SGHRS and CDR2 YFSETQ. V gave up 4 bases and J gave up 0 bases, with 14 bases separating them. The CDR3 consists of 16 residues. CDR3 sequence: CASSREIDSSYNEQFF. The CDR3 bases are TGCGCCAGCAGCCGGGAGATTGACAGCTCCTACAATGAGCAGTTCTTC.

The rearrangement joins TRBV10-3 to TRBJ1-1; no firm D call. This CDR3 is 12 amino acids long. Germline CDR1 ENHRY, CDR2 SYGVKD. Trimming left V 3 bases short and J 8 bases short, with 10 bases between. CDR3 in DNA: TGTGCCATCAGTGAATTCGGGAAAGAAGCTTTCTTT. Encoded protein: CAISEFGKEAFF.

The chain recombines TRBV28 with TRBJ1-5; no firm D call. The V gene lost 1 base and the J gene lost 7 bases, with 17 bases spanning the gap. CDR3 length: 16 amino acids. CDR1 is MDHEN and CDR2 is SYDVKM in the germline V gene. In nucleotides, the CDR3 is TGTGCCAGCAGTTTATCTGGGGATACGGGAGGACAGCCCCAGCATTTT. Its translation is CASSLSGDTGGQPQHF.

This chain connects TRBV9 to TRBJ2-3, with 10 bases aligning to TRBD2. Germline values: CDR1 SGDLS, CDR2 YYNGEE. The CDR3 extends over 15 amino acids. With V trimmed by 0 bases and J by 8 bases, 6 bases remained unmatched. Here the CDR3 reads CASSVDVAGGGTQYF. CDR3 nucleotides: TGTGCCAGCAGCGTAGATGTAGCGGGAGGTGGTACGCAGTATTTT.

The chain carries TRBV7-2 and TRBJ2-1; D is unclear. Germline V gives CDR1 SGHTA, CDR2 FQGNSA. There are 12 residues in the CDR3. V lost 5 bases and J 10 bases, leaving 12 bases between the germline ends. CDR3 sequence (DNA): TGTGCCAGCAGCCGAACACCCCGGGAGCAGTTCTTC. Its protein product is CASSRTPREQFF.

The table lists this clonotype with a few counts. CDR3 protein: CSVEGPALGYEQYF. CDR3 in DNA: TGCAGCGTTGAAGGCCCAGCCCTCGGCTACGAGCAGTACTTC. This sequence joins TRBV29-1 and TRBJ2-7; D is unclear. Per the germline V gene, CDR1 is SQVTM and CDR2 is ANQGSEA. The CDR3 runs to 14 residues. With 1 base removed from V and 3 bases from J, the gap between germline ends came to 13 bases.

The chain joins TRBV4-2 to TRBJ2-7, with 7 bases aligning to TRBD2. This CDR3 spans 16 amino acids. Germline loops: CDR1 LGHNA, CDR2 YNFKEQ. The V and J ends lost 4 bases and 1 base, in that order; junction bases with no gene match: 10. The CDR3 protein is CASSPDLAGESYEQYF. The DNA of the CDR3 is TGTGCCAGCAGCCCGGATCTCGCGGGAGAGTCCTACGAGCAGTACTTC.

The V and J genes are TRBV7-9 and TRBJ1-1, with D possibly being TRBD1 (5 bases). Trimming cost V 11 bases and J 1 base, with 23 bases left between them. CDR1 and CDR2 (germline): SEHNR, FQNEAQ (reference sequence). The CDR3 totals 16 residues. The CDR3 sequence is CAGTYSAVGENTEAFF. The CDR3 coding sequence is TGTGCCGGCACCTATAGCGCAGTAGGGGAGAACACTGAAGCTTTCTTT.

This clonotype occurred a few times. This chain links TRBV20-1 with TRBJ2-3, with 11 positions matching TRBD2. The V segment lost 6 bases and the J segment 2 bases; nucleotides outside the gene matches: 4. Germline values: CDR1 DFQATT, CDR2 SNEGSKA (reference sequence). The CDR3 has 14 amino acids. The CDR3 DNA sequence: TGCAGTGCCAGGACTAGCGGGTACACAGATACGCAGTATTTT. Protein: CSARTSGYTDTQYF.

This chain links TRBV4-1 with TRBJ2-3; maybe TRBD2 (5 bases). Trimming stripped 1 base from V and 2 bases from J, with 10 bases between. CDR1 MGHRA and CDR2 YSYEKL come from the germline V gene. The CDR3 length is 15 residues. This chain's CDR3 is CASSQAAADTDTQYF. CDR3 bases: TGCGCCAGCAGCCAAGCCGCAGCGGACACAGATACGCAGTATTTT.